This TCR beta chain originates from a study of T cells in tuberculosis. General study findings and limits: Cases with active tuberculosis were adults, while controls were adolescents.

The germline gives CDR1 GTSNPN, CDR2 SVGIG (reference sequence). This CDR3 is built from 12 residues. The V segment lost 2 bases and the J segment 6 bases; nucleotides outside the gene matches: 2. Generated by immunoSEQ multiplex PCR, the TCRdb table keeps only in-frame clones and is missing some. The repertoire holds roughly 34,000 clones, with about 85% as singletons. The time point here: new active TB diagnosis, blood taken before or within 7 days of starting treatment. Turning to this clone: What it binds is unknown.

The chain uses TRBV30 and TRBJ1-2, with TRBD1 identical over 8 bases. Sample: PBMCs, taken at tuberculosis diagnosis. The sequence was collected from an adult with tuberculosis. CDR3 loop: CAWSRTGNGYTF. CDR3 bases: TGTGCCTGGAGTCGGACAGGGAATGGCTACACCTTC.